Included here is one TCR beta chain sequence, with context. Treatment specified: randomized to nivolumab then ipilimumab (arm A) or the reverse (arm B). TCRdb keeps only in-frame clones here, not all; method: immunoSEQ multiplex PCR. Among 20,000 or so clones listed, approximately 82% were seen once. The sample is drawn from a study of sequential checkpoint blockade in melanoma. V lost 6 bases to trimming and J lost 4 bases, with 19 bases between them. CDR3 length: 17 residues. Germline V CDR1 and CDR2: WSHSY, SAAADI. The rearrangement joins TRBV10-2 to TRBJ2-6; the D gene is possibly TRBD1 (7 bases). This TCR derives from a human donor with melanoma. The sequences come from CD8+ T cells sorted from blood (inferred from file names), collected from a patient given nivolumab and ipilimumab in sequence. The CDR3 sequence is CASRGGQPLVGANVLTF. CDR3 coding DNA: TGCGCCAGCAGGGGGGGACAGCCCCTCGTCGGGGCCAACGTCCTGACTTTC.